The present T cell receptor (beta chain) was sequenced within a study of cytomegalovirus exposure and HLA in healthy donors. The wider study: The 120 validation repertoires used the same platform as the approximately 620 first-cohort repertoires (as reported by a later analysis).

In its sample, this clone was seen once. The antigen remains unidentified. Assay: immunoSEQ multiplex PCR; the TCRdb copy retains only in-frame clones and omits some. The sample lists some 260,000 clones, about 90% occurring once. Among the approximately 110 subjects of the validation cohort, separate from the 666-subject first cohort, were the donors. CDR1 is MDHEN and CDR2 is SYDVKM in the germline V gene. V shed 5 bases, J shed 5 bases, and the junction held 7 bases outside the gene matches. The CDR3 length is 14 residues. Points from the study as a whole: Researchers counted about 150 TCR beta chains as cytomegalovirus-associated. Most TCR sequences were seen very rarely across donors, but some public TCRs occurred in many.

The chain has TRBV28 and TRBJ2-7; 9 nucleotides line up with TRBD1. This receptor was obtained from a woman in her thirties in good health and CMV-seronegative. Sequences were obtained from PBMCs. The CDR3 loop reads CASSPGGQGHEQYF. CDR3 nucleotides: TGTGCCAGCAGTCCAGGGGGACAGGGCCACGAGCAGTACTTC.